These 10 T cell receptor beta chains originate from one sample sequenced in a study of OX40 agonist ivuxolimab in advanced cancers. Sequencing used immunoSEQ multiplex PCR; TCRdb keeps in-frame clones, though not all of them. The sample has tens of thousands of clones, 81% seen once; the top ten hold about 4.6%. The sample in question was CD4+ or CD8+ T cells sorted from blood, obtained in a trial of the OX40 agonist ivuxolimab. Receptors originate from an adult with an advanced solid tumor such as melanoma, head and neck, liver or kidney cancer.

The genes are TRBV18 and TRBJ1-3; 7 nucleotides agree with TRBD1. This CDR3 region has 16 residues. The ends lost 5 bases at V and 4 bases at J; junction bases unmatched: 11. CDR1 and CDR2 (germline): KGHSH, LQKENI. CDR3 protein: CASSSFRDRSGNTIYF. CDR3 coding DNA: TGTGCCAGCTCATCTTTCCGGGACAGATCAGGAAACACCATATATTTT.

The V and J genes are TRBV7-9 and TRBJ2-3; 8 bases line up with TRBD2. Germline V gene data show CDR1 as SEHNR and CDR2 as FQNEAQ (reference sequence). V was pared by 1 base and J by 9 bases, with 3 bases of the junction left unmatched. The CDR3 is made up of 13 amino acids. For the CDR3, the DNA is TGTGCCAGCAGCTTAGAGGGCGGGGGGACGCAGTATTTT. It yields the protein CASSLEGGGTQYF.

This clone was seen once. The chain carries TRBV6-5 and TRBJ1-1; a weak D match, TRBD1 (5 bases). Between the trimmed V and J ends, which lost 0 bases and 3 bases, there was a span of 14 bases. Germline V gene data show CDR1 as MNHEY and CDR2 as SVGAGI. This CDR3 region has 16 residues. The CDR3 DNA is TGTGCCAGCAGTTACTCGAGTAGCGGGGGGGACACTGAAGCTTTCTTT. Translation gives CASSYSSSGGDTEAFF.

The J gene is TRBJ1-4, the V gene TRBV2; 7 bases line up with TRBD1. Germline CDR1 SNHLY, CDR2 FYNNEI. V shed 5 bases and J 3 bases; nucleotides not matched to a gene: 6. CDR3 size: 15 residues. The CDR3 reads CASSTNRGANEKLFF. The DNA of the CDR3 is TGTGCCAGCAGTACAAACAGGGGTGCTAATGAAAAACTGTTTTTT.

The V and J genes are TRBV27 and TRBJ1-3, with no clear D. The length of the CDR3 is 16 residues. Germline-derived CDR1 and CDR2 are MNHEY and SMNVEV (reference sequence). Trimming took 5 bases from V and 0 from J, leaving 14 bases between them. CDR3 in amino acids: CASSDHVSGSGNTIYF. The DNA of the CDR3 is TGTGCCAGCAGTGACCACGTCTCAGGCTCTGGAAACACCATATATTTT.

This rearrangement joins TRBV5-5 to TRBJ2-5; D gene ambiguous. CDR1 is SGHKS and CDR2 is YYEKEE in the germline V gene (reference sequence). This CDR3 contains 15 residues. V dropped 1 base and J dropped 1 base, with 11 bases sitting between them. The CDR3 nucleotides are TGTGCCAGCAGCTTGAGTGGGTCACCCCAAGAGACCCAGTACTTC. Translation: CASSLSGSPQETQYF.

This clone was seen only once. The genes are TRBV2 and TRBJ1-2; no firm D call. The CDR3 covers 12 residues. Germline assignment: CDR1 SNHLY and CDR2 FYNNEI. Deletions cut 6 bases from V and 8 bases from J, with 13 bases between. The CDR3 protein is CASRPGAQGYTF. The CDR3 DNA reads TGTGCCAGCAGGCCGGGAGCTCAGGGCTACACCTTC.

CDR3 protein: CASSPLPQTRGTSGSLSYNEQFF. In DNA, the CDR3 is TGTGCCAGCTCACCACTCCCCCAAACTCGGGGGACTAGCGGGAGCCTAAGCTACAATGAGCAGTTCTTC. The V and J genes are TRBV18 and TRBJ2-1, with 14 nucleotides matching TRBD2. Losses at the gene ends were 1 base for V and 3 bases for J; bases not matched to a gene: 20. CDR3 length equals 23 residues. In germline, CDR1 is KGHSH, CDR2 LQKENI.

The chain employs TRBV23-1 and TRBJ1-5; D is unclear. TRBV23-1 is an open reading frame whose function is uncertain. Trimming stripped 0 bases from V and 5 bases from J, with 14 bases between. The CDR3 loop spans 16 amino acids. The DNA of the CDR3 is TGCGCCAGCAGTCAATCGGCGGTAGCGCAGGATCAGCCCCAGCATTTT. It is translated as CASSQSAVAQDQPQHF.

The chain combines TRBV11-2 with TRBJ2-1; 8 bases are shared with TRBD1. The ends lost 6 bases at V and 0 bases at J; junction bases unmatched: 4. Germline CDR1 reads SGHAT; CDR2 reads FQNNGV. This CDR3 has 15 residues. CDR3 protein: CASRRTGSSYNEQFF. CDR3 sequence (DNA): TGTGCCAGCAGACGGACAGGGAGCTCCTACAATGAGCAGTTCTTC.